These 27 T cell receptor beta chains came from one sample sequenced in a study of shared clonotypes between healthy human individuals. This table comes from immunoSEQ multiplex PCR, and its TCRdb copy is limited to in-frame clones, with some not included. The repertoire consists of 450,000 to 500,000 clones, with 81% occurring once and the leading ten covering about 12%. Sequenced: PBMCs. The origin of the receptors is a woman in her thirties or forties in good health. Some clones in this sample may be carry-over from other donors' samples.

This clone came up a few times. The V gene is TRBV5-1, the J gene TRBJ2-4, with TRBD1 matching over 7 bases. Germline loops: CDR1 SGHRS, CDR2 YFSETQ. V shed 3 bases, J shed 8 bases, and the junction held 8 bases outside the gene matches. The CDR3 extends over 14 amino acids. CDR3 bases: TGCGCCAGCAGCTCTCAGACAGGGACGGACATTCAGTACTTC. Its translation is CASSSQTGTDIQYF. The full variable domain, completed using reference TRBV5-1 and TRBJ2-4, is KAGVTQTPRYLIKTRGQQVTLSCSPISGHRSVSWYQQTPGQGLQFLFEYFSETQRNKGNFPGRFSGRQFSNSRSEMNVSTLELGDSALYLCASSSQTGTDIQYFGAGTRLSVL.

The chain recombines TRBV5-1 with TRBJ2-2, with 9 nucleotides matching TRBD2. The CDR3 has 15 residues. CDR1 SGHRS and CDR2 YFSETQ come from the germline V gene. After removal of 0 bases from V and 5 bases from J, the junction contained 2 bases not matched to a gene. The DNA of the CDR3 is TGCGCCAGCAGCTTGGGGACTAGCGTTACCGGGGAGCTGTTTTTT. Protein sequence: CASSLGTSVTGELFF.

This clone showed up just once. DNA of the CDR3: TGTGCCAGCAGTTTGGGCAGCTACTCCTACGAGCAGTACTTC. It yields the protein CASSLGSYSYEQYF. This chain connects TRBV27 to TRBJ2-7; no clear D gene. Germline CDR1 is MNHEY and CDR2 is SMNVEV (reference sequence). Trimming shortened V by 3 bases and J by 0 bases, and 9 bases separated the two germline ends. This CDR3 is 14 amino acids long.

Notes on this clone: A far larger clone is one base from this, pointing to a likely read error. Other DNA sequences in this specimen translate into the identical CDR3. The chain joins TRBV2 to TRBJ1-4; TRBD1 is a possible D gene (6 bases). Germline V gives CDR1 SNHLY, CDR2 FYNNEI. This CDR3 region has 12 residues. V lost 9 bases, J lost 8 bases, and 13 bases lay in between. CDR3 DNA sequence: TGTGCCAGTATCTCAACAGGGGAAAAACTGTTTTTT. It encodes CASISTGEKLFF.

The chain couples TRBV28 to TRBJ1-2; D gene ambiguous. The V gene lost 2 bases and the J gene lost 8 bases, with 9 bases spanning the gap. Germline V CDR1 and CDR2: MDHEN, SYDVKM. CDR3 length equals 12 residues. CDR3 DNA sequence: TGTGCCAGCAGTTTAGACTACTCGGGCTACACCTTC. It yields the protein CASSLDYSGYTF.

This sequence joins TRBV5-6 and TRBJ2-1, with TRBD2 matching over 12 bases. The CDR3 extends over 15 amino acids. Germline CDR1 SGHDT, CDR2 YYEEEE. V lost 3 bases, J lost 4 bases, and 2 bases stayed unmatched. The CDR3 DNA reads TGTGCCAGCAGCTCCGGGACTAGCGGGTACAATGAGCAGTTCTTC. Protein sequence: CASSSGTSGYNEQFF.

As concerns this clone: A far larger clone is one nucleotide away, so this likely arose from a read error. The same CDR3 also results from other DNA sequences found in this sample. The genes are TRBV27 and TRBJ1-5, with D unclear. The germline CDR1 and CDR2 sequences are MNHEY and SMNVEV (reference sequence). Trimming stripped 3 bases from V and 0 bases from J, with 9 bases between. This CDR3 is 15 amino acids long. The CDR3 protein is CASSFLGDSNQPQHF. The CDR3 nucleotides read TGTGCCAGCAGTTTCCTAGGAGATAGCAATCAGCCCCAGCATTTT.

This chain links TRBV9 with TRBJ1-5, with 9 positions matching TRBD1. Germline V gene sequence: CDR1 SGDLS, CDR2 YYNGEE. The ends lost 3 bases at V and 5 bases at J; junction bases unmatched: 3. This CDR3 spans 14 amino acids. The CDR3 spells CASSGTGGDQPQHF. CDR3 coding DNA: TGTGCCAGCAGCGGCACAGGGGGCGATCAGCCCCAGCATTTT.

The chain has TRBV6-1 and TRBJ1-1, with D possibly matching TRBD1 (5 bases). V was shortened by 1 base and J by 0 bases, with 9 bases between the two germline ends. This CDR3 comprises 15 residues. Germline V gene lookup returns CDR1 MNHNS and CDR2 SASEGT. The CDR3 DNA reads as TGTGCCAGCAGTGAAGGTGGAGGGGTGAACACTGAAGCTTTCTTT. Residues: CASSEGGGVNTEAFF.

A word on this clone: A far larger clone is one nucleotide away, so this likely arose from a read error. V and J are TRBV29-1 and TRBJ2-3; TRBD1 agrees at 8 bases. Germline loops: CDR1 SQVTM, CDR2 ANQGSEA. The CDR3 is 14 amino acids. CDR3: CSVDRGLGTYTQYF. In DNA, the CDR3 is TGCAGCGTTGACAGGGGGCTCGGCACATATACGCAGTATTTT.

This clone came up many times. CDR3 nucleotide sequence: TGTGCCAGCAGCTTTCGGACGAATGAAAAACTGTTTTTT. Protein product: CASSFRTNEKLFF. V usage is TRBV11-1 and J usage is TRBJ1-4; D gene uncertain. The V gene's germline CDR1 is SGHAT and CDR2 FQDESV (reference sequence). The CDR3 runs to 13 residues. V was clipped by 3 bases and J by 5 bases, with 7 bases between them.

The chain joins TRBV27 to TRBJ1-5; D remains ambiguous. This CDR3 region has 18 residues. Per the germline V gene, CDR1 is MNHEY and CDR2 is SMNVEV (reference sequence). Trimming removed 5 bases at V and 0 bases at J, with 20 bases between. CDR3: CASSPRLQERFSNQPQHF. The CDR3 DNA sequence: TGTGCCAGCAGTCCGCGTCTGCAGGAGAGGTTTAGCAATCAGCCCCAGCATTTT.

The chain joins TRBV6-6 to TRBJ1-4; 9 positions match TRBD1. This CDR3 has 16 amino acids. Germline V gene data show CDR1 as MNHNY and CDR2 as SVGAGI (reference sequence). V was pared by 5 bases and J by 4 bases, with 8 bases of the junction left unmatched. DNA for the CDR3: TGTGCCAGCAGTAGGCGACCGGGACAGGGTAATGAAAAACTGTTTTTT. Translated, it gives CASSRRPGQGNEKLFF.

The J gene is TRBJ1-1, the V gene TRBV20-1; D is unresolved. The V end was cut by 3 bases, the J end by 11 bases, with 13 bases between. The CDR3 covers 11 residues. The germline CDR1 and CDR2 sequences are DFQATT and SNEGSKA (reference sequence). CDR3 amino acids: CSARDLNLAFF. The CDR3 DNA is TGCAGTGCTAGGGACTTGAACTTGGCTTTCTTT.

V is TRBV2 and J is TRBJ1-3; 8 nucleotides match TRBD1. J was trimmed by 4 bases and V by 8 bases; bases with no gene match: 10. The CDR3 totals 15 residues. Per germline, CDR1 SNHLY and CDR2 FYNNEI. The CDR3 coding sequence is TGTGCCAGCTCCAGTCAGGGGGCGCCGGGAAACACCATATATTTT. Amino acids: CASSSQGAPGNTIYF.

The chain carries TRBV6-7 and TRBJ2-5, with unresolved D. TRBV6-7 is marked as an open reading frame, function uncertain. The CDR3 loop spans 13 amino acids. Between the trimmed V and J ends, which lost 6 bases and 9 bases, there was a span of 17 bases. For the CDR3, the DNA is TGTGCCAGCAGCACCTACCTACCTGGGGCCCAGTACTTC. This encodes CASSTYLPGAQYF.

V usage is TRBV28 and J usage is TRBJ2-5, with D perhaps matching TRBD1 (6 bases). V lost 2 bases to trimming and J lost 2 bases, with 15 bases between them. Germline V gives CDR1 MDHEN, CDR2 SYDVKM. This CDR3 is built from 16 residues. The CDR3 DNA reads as TGTGCCAGCAGTTTACCGAGACAGGCTAAACAAGAGACCCAGTACTTC. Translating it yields CASSLPRQAKQETQYF.

The CDR3 DNA reads TGCGCCAGCAGCCAATTGGCGACGGGGCCCTACGAGCAGTACTTC. Encoded protein: CASSQLATGPYEQYF. This rearrangement joins TRBV4-1 to TRBJ2-7; the D call may be TRBD1 or TRBD2 (5 bases each). The CDR3 has 15 residues. V was trimmed by 2 bases and J by 2 bases, leaving 13 bases between them. CDR1 is MGHRA and CDR2 is YSYEKL in the germline V gene.

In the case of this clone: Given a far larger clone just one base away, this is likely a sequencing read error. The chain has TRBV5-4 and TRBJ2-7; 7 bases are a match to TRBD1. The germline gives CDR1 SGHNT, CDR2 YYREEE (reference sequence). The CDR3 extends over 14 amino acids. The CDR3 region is CASSPDRAVGEQCF. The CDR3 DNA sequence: TGTGCCAGCAGCCCAGACAGGGCGGTCGGCGAGCAGTGCTTC.

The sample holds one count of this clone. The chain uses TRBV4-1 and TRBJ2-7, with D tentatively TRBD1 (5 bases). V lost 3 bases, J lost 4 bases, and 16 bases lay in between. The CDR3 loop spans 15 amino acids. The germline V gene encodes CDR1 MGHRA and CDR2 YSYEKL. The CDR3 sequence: CASSHPSDSVYEQYF. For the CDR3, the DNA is TGCGCCAGCAGCCATCCCTCTGACAGTGTTTACGAGCAGTACTTC.

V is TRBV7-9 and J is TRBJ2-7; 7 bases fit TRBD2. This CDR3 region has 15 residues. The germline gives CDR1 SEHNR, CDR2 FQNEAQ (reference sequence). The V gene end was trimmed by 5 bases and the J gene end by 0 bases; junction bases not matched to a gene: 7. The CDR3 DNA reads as TGTGCCAGCAGCCAAACTAGCGATAACTCCTACGAGCAGTACTTC. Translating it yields CASSQTSDNSYEQYF.

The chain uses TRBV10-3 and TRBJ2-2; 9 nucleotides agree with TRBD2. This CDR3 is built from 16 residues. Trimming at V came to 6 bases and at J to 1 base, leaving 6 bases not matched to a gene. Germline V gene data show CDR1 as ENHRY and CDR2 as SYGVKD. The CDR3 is CAISALAGKNTGELFF. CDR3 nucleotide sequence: TGTGCCATCAGCGCCCTAGCGGGAAAGAACACCGGGGAGCTGTTTTTT.

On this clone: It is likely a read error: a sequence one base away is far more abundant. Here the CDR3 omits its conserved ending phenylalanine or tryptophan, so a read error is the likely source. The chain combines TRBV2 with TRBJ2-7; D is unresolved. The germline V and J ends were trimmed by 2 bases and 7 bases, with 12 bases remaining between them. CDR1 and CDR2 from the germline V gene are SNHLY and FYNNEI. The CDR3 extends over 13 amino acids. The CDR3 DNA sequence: TGTGCCAGCAGTGAACTCAGGTCTGAGGAGCAGTACTCC. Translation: CASSELRSEEQYS.

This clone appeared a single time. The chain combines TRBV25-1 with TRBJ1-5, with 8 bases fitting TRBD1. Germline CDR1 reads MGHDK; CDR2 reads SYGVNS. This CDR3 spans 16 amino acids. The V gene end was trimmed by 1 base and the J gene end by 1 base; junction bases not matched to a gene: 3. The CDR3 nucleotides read TGTGCCAGCAGTGAATCTCAGGGGGCAAGCAATCAGCCCCAGCATTTT. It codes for CASSESQGASNQPQHF.

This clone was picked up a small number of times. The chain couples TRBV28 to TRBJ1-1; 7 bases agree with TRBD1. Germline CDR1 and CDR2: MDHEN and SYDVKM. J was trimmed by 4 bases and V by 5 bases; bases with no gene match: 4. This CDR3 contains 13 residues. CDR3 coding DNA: TGTGCCAGCAGTCGACAGGGCAGCACTGAAGCTTTCTTT. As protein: CASSRQGSTEAFF.

Written as DNA, the CDR3 is TGTGCCAGCACCCTACCTACTAGCGGCAATGAGCAGTTCTTC. This sequence encodes CASTLPTSGNEQFF. The chain carries TRBV6-1 and TRBJ2-1; TRBD2 matches 8 bases. Unmatched junction bases numbered 8, after V lost 7 bases and J lost 6 bases. The CDR3 covers 14 residues. Germline CDR1 and CDR2: MNHNS and SASEGT.

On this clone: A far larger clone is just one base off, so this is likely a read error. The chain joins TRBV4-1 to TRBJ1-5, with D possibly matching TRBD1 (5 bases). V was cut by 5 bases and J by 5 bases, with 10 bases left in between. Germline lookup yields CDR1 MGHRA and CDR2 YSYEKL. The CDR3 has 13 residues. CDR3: CASSTREDQPQHF. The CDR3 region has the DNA TGCGCCAGCAGCACCAGGGAGGATCAGCCCCAGCATTTT.